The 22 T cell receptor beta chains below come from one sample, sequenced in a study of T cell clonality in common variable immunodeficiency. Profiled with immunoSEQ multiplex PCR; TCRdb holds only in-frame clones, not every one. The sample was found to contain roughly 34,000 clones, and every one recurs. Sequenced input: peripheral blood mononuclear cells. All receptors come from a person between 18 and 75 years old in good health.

CDR3: CASSPPSGRGDEQFF. CDR3 bases read: TGTGCCAGCTCACCACCGAGCGGGAGAGGGGATGAG. The chain employs TRBV18 and TRBJ2-1, with 8 bases aligning to TRBD2. The sequenced fragment ends 3 residues before the CDR3 boundary, so the rest is inferred from the germline J gene. CDR3 length: 15 amino acids. The germline gives CDR1 KGHSH, CDR2 LQKENI. V dropped 0 bases and J dropped 8; count of bases not matched to a gene: 6.

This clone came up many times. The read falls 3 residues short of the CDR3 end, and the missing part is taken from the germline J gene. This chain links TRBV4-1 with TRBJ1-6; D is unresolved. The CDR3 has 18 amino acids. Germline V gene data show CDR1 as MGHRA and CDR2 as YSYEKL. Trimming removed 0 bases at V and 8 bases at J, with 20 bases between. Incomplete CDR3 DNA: TGCGCCAGCAGCCAAGATCCCCCAGCTAGACCTTGGCATTCACCC. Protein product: CASSQDPPARPWHSP. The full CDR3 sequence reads CASSQDPPARPWHSPLHF.

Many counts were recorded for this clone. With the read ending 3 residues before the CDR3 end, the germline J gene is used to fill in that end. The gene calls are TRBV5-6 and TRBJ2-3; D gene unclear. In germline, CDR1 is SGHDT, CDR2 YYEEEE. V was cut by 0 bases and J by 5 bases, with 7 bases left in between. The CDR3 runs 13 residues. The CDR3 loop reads CASSLAAEDTQYF. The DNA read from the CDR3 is TGTGCCAGCAGCTTGGCGGCGGAAGATACG.

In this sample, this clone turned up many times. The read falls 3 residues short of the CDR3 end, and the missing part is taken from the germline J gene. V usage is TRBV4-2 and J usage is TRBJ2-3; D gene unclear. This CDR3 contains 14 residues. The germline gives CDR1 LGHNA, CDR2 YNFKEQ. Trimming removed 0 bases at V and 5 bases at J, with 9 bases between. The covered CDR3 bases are TGTGCCAGCAGCCAAGAAAAACTTGGAGATACG. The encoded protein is CASSQEKLGDT. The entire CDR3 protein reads CASSQEKLGDTQYF.

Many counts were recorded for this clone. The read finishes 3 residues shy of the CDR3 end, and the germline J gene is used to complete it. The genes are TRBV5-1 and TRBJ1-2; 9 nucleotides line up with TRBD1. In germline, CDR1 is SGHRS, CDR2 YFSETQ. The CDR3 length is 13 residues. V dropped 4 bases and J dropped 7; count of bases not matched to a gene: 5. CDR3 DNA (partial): TGCGCCAGCAGCCCGGGGACAGGGTTTGGC. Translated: CASSPGTGFG. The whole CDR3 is CASSPGTGFGYTF.

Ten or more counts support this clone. The sequenced CDR3 bases are TGTGCCAGCAATCGTAGGGGGGGGCATCAGCCC. As protein: CASNRRGGHQP. The whole CDR3 protein reads CASNRRGGHQPQHF. The chain recombines TRBV6-2 or TRBV6-3 with TRBJ1-5; tentatively, D is TRBD1 (6 bases). Sequencing ends 3 residues short of the CDR3 end; the germline J gene provides the rest. CDR3 length equals 14 residues. V was shortened by 7 bases and J by 5 bases, with 15 bases between the two germline ends. CDR1 and CDR2 from the germline V gene are MNHEY and SVGEGT.

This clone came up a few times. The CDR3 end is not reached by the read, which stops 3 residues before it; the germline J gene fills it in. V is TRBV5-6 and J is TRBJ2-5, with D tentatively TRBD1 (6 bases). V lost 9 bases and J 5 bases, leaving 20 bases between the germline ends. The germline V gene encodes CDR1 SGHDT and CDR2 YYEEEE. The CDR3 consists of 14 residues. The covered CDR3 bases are TGTGCCACGATGGGGGCGCAGGGTGGGGAGACC. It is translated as CATMGAQGGET. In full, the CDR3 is CATMGAQGGETQYF.

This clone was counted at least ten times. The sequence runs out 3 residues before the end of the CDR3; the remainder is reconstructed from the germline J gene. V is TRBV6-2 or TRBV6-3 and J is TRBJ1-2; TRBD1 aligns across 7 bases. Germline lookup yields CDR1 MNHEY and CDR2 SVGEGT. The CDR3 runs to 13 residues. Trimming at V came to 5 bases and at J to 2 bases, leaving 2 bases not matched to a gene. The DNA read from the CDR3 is TGTGCCAGCAGTGACAGGGTAAACTATGGC. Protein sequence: CASSDRVNYG. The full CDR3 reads CASSDRVNYGYTF.

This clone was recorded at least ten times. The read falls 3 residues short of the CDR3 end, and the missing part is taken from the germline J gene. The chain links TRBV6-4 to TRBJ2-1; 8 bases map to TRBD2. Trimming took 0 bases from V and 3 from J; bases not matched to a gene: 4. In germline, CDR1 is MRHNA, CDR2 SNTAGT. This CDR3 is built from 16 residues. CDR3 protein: CASSDSTSGSYNEQFF. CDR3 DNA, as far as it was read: TGTGCCAGCAGTGACTCTACTAGCGGTAGCTACAATGAG.

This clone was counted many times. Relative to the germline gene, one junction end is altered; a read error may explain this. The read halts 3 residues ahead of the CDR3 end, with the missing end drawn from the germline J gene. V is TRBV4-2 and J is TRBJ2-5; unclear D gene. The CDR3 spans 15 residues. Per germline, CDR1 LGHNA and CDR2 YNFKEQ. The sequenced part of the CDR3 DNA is TGCGCCAGCAGCCAAGATCTTTCGCCGGAAGAGACC. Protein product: CASSQDLSPEET. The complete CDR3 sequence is CASSQDLSPEETQYF.

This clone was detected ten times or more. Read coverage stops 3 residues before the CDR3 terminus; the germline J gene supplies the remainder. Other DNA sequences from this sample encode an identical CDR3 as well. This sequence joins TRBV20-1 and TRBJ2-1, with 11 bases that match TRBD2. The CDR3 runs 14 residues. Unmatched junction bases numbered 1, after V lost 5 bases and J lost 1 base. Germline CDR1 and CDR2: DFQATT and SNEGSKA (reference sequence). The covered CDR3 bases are TGCAGTGCTTTAGCGGGAGGGTCCTACAATGAG. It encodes CSALAGGSYNE. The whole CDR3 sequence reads CSALAGGSYNEQFF.

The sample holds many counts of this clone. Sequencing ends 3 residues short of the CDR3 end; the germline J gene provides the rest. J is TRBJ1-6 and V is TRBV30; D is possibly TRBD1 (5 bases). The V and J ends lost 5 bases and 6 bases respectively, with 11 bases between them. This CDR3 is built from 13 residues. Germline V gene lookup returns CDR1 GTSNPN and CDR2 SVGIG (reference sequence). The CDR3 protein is CAWGRVGNSPLHF. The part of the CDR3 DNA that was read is TGTGCCTGGGGCAGGGTGGGTAATTCACCC.

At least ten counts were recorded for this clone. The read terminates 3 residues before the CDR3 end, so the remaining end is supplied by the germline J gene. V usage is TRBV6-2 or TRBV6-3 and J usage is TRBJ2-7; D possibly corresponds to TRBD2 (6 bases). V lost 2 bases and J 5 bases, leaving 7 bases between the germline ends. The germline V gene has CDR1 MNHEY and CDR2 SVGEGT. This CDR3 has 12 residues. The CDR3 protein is CASSYAGNEQYF. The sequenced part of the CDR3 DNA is TGTGCCAGCAGTTACGCGGGGAACGAG.

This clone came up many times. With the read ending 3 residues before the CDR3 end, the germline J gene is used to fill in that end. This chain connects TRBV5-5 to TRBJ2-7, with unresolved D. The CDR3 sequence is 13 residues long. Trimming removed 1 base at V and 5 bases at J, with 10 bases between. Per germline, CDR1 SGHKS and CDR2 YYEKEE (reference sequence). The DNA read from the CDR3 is TGTGCCAGCAGCTTGTGGGCCCTTAACGAG. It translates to CASSLWALNE. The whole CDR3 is CASSLWALNEQYF.

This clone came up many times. CDR3 DNA (partial): TGCGCCAGCAGCGTGACAGGGGCAGAGAACACTGAA. It translates to CASSVTGAENTE. The CDR3 reads in full as CASSVTGAENTEAFF. The gene calls are TRBV5-1 and TRBJ1-1; 8 bases agree with TRBD1. The read is 3 residues too short to cover the CDR3 end, so that end is filled in from the germline J gene. The CDR3 consists of 15 residues. CDR1 is SGHRS, CDR2 YFSETQ, per germline. V lost 4 bases to trimming and J lost 1 base; unmatched junction nucleotides: 6.

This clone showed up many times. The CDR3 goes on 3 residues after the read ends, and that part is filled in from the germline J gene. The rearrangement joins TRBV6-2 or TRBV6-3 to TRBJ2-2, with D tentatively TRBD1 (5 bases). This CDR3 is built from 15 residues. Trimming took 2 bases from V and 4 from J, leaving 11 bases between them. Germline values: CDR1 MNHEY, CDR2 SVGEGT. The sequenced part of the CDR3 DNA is TGTGCCAGCAGTTACGCAGGGTATCGCACCGGGGAG. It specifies CASSYAGYRTGE. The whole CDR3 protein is CASSYAGYRTGELFF.

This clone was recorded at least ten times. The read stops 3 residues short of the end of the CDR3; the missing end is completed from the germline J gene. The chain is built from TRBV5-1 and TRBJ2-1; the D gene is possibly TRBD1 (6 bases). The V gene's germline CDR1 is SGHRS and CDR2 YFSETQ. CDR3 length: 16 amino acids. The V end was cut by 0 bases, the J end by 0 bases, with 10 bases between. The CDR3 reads CASSLGDTFSYNEQFF. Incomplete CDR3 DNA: TGCGCCAGCAGCTTGGGGGACACTTTCTCCTACAATGAG.

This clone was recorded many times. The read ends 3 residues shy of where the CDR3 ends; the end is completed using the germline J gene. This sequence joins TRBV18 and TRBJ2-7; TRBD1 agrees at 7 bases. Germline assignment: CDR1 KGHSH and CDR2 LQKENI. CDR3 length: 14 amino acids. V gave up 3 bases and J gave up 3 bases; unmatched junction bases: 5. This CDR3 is CASSPRQGFYEQYF. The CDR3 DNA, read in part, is TGTGCCAGCTCACCCAGACAGGGATTCTACGAG.

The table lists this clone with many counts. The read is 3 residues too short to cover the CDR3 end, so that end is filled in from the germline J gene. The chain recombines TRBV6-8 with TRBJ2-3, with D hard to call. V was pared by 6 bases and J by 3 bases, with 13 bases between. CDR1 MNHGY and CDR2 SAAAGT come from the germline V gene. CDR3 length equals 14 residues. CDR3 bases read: TGTGCCAGCAGCCCCGGTCGCAGGACAGATACG. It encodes CASSPGRRTDT. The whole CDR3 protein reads CASSPGRRTDTQYF.

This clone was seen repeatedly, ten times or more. This CDR3 reads CASSPRDRGSGNTIYF. CDR3 DNA, as far as it was read: TGTGCCAGTAGTCCCCGGGACAGGGGGTCTGGAAACACC. This chain links TRBV19 with TRBJ1-3; 11 nucleotides align to TRBD1. The read ends 3 residues early relative to the CDR3; the germline J gene fills the gap. Trimming cost V 5 bases and J 1 base; bases outside gene matches: 4. Germline V lookup: CDR1 LNHDA, CDR2 SQIVND (reference sequence). This CDR3 region has 16 residues.

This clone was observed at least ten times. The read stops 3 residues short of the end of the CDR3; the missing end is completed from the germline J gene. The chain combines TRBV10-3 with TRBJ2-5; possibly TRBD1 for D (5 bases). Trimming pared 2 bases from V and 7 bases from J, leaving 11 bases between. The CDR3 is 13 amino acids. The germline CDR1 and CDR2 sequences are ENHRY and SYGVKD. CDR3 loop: CAISELTQGTQYF. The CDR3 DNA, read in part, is TGTGCCATCAGTGAGCTGACCCAGGGGACC.

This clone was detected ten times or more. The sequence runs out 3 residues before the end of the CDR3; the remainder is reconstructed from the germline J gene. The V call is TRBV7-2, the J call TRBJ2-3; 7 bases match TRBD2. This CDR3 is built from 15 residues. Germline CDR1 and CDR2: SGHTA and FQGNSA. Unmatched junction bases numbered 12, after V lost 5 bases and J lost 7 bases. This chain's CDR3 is CASSLRTSSPHTQYF. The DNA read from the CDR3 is TGTGCCAGCAGCCTACGGACTAGTTCTCCCCATACG.